This T cell receptor (beta chain) was retrieved from a study of cytotoxic CD8 clonotypes in ibrutinib-treated CLL (dated by TCRdb to about 2021). About the study as a whole: The cohort included around 15 treatment-naive and ten to twelve relapsed/refractory patients; around 18 were IGHV unmutated. Partial responses were observed in about 25 patients and complete responses in 2; after a median follow-up of roughly 62 months, remission was maintained in approximately 14 patients and progression was observed in some twelve. Response samples were taken after a median of approximately a year on treatment, ranging from about 6 to 40 months. An average of roughly 250,000 productive templates and 80,000 to 100,000 productive rearrangements was obtained per sample. Of the 86 people in the trial, 25 to 30 had longitudinal samples available. Cryopreserved peripheral blood mononuclear cells were collected before treatment, at response, and at either disease progression or sustained remission. Study-wide findings and limitations: Clonality rose at ibrutinib response, remained stable during sustained remission, and dropped back toward baseline at progression. Public clonotypes were rare and either shrank or stayed stable during treatment, and the rise in clonality at ibrutinib response reflected expansion of private clonotypes. Baseline clonality exceeded that of age-matched healthy donors and correlated strongly with circulating CD8+ T-cell counts. Lymph node repertoires were not examined, and the timing of sampling was not matched between patients in sustained remission and those whose disease progressed.

As regards this clone: No cognate antigen has been identified for it. Per-base qualities were not stored, and no clone one base away is much larger.

The goal of deep resolution MiSeq sequencing was a depth between 1 in 1 million and 1 in 200,000 T cells, and coverage averaged 10x per clonotype. TCR beta libraries were generated with the immunoSEQ hsTCRB Kit. On the authors' methods: The data were analyzed with ImmunoSEQ Analyzer and ImmunoSEQ Data Assistant, and V, D and J gene assignments followed IMGT definitions. Clonality, which ranges from 0 to 1, was calculated by subtracting the normalized Shannon entropy of productive rearrangement frequencies from one. Only overrepresented clonotypes making up at least 0.05% of the repertoire of each patient were included in the public clonotype analysis. Some twelve repertoires from age-matched healthy donors, obtained from immuneACCESS, served as clonality controls. Held by TCRdb, this immuneACCESS table contains in-frame sequences only and omits some clones. Under half of the omission traces to an unresolved V gene where checked; the cause of the rest is unknown. The V and J calls and clone size come from that table; D and trimming were worked out from the DNA. The sample records approximately 330,000 clones, almost 80% of which are singletons. Roughly 7% of the sample lies in the top ten.

Sequences MNHEY (CDR1) and SMNVEV (CDR2) are obtained from the germline V gene (reference sequence). Cut back by 8 bases and 6 bases, the V and J ends lie 14 bases apart. The CDR3 holds 12 amino acids from the cysteine to the phenylalanine. This entry keeps only the CDR3 DNA: 36 bases, framed from base 1. For TCR beta library preparation, roughly 2.1 micrograms of genomic DNA was extracted from cryopreserved PBMCs. Longitudinal blood samples from CLL patients receiving ibrutinib monotherapy were subjected to high-throughput TCR beta sequencing. The patients took part in an open-label, single-center phase 2 trial of ibrutinib monotherapy.

Recombination linked TRBV27 to TRBJ2-7, with the D call perhaps TRBD1 or TRBD2, as 5 bases match in each case. This receptor was taken from a human donor with chronic lymphocytic leukemia. This specimen consisted of PBMCs, obtained before ibrutinib treatment. The CDR3 here reads CASSWGKGEQYF. The DNA reads as follows: TGTGCCAGCTCCTGGGGGAAGGGCGAGCAGTACTTC.